The 30 T cell receptor beta chains below were found in one sample sequenced in a study of control samples from healthy donors and cancer patients. Libraries were prepared by immunoSEQ multiplex PCR; TCRdb keeps only in-frame clonotypes and omits some of them. The repertoire holds approximately 72,000 clones, about 88% seen once, with roughly 7% in the top ten. The material sequenced was blood. The receptors shown here come from a middle-aged man in good health.

V is TRBV2 and J is TRBJ2-3; D gene unclear. V was pared by 2 bases and J by 0 bases, with 9 bases between. Germline values: CDR1 SNHLY, CDR2 FYNNEI. The CDR3 totals 15 residues. CDR3 nucleotide sequence: TGTGCCAGCAGTGAAAGGCACCGTAGCACAGATACGCAGTATTTT. Translation gives CASSERHRSTDTQYF.

V usage is TRBV24-1 and J usage is TRBJ1-5, with unresolved D. The CDR3 consists of 13 residues. Trimming removed 3 bases at V and 4 bases at J, with 6 bases between. CDR1 is KGHDR and CDR2 is SFDVKD in the germline V gene. The CDR3 is CATSDVGNQPQHF. Written as DNA, the CDR3 is TGTGCCACCAGTGATGTCGGAAATCAGCCCCAGCATTTT.

This chain links TRBV6-2 or TRBV6-3 with TRBJ2-5; 11 bases map to TRBD2. This CDR3 region has 17 residues. CDR1 and CDR2 from the germline V gene are MNHEY and SVGEGT. The junction had 10 bases not matched to a gene; V was cut back by 0 bases and J by 7 bases. The CDR3 loop is CASSYSTSGVLPGTQYF. CDR3 in DNA: TGTGCCAGCAGTTACTCGACTAGCGGGGTCCTGCCGGGGACCCAGTACTTC.

This clone was counted between two and nine times. J is TRBJ1-2 and V is TRBV3-1 (or the pseudogene TRBV3-2); weak D call: TRBD1 (6 bases). Deletions cut 0 bases from V and 8 bases from J, with 13 bases between. Germline V lookup: CDR1 LGHDT, CDR2 YNNKEL (reference sequence). The CDR3 consists of 14 residues. CDR3 nucleotide sequence: TGTGCCAGCAGCCAAGACGCAGGGGTTGGCGGCTACACCTTC. Amino acid sequence: CASSQDAGVGGYTF.

The genes are TRBV11-1 and TRBJ2-1; D is possibly TRBD1 (6 bases). Trimming shortened V by 1 base and J by 3 bases, and 13 bases separated the two germline ends. CDR3 length: 16 residues. Germline-derived CDR1 and CDR2 are SGHAT and FQDESV (reference sequence). The CDR3 DNA reads TGTGCCAGCAGCTTAGGGACAGAAAAGAACTACAATGAGCAGTTCTTC. This sequence encodes CASSLGTEKNYNEQFF.

The chain combines TRBV5-1 with TRBJ2-1; the D gene is possibly TRBD1 (6 bases). Looked up from germline, CDR1 is SGHRS and CDR2 is YFSETQ. The length of the CDR3 is 16 residues. V lost 3 bases to trimming and J lost 3 bases, with 16 bases between them. CDR3 coding DNA: TGCGCCAGCAGCTCGACCTCAGGGGTAGGCTACAATGAGCAGTTCTTC. This codes for CASSSTSGVGYNEQFF.

V gene TRBV7-9 combines with J gene TRBJ1-6; unclear D gene. Trimming stripped 5 bases from V and 8 bases from J, with 13 bases between. The germline V gene encodes CDR1 SEHNR and CDR2 FQNEAQ (reference sequence). The CDR3 is 14 residues long. The CDR3 sequence: CASSTYREDSPLHF. Written as DNA, the CDR3 is TGTGCCAGCAGCACTTATCGAGAGGATTCACCCCTCCACTTT.

The chain joins TRBV30 to TRBJ1-5; no clear D gene. The CDR3 is made up of 16 amino acids. Germline CDR1 is GTSNPN and CDR2 is SVGIG (reference sequence). Trimming shortened V by 2 bases and J by 1 base, and 15 bases separated the two germline ends. CDR3: CAWSTLYSRSNQPQHF. CDR3 coding DNA: TGTGCCTGGAGTACACTATACTCTCGGAGCAATCAGCCCCAGCATTTT.

This clone has more than one count but fewer than ten. V usage is TRBV19 and J usage is TRBJ1-5; the D gene is possibly TRBD1 (5 bases). The length of the CDR3 is 14 residues. With 1 base removed from V and 6 bases from J, the gap between germline ends came to 10 bases. In germline, CDR1 is LNHDA, CDR2 SQIVND (reference sequence). The CDR3 protein is CASSIAGGGQPQHF. In nucleotides, the CDR3 is TGTGCCAGTAGTATAGCGGGGGGTGGTCAGCCCCAGCATTTT.

The V and J genes are TRBV7-9 and TRBJ1-4; D remains ambiguous. Germline V lookup: CDR1 SEHNR, CDR2 FQNEAQ (reference sequence). V gave up 8 bases and J gave up 4 bases, with 11 bases separating them. CDR3 size: 13 residues. This CDR3 is CASGRGDNEKLFF. The CDR3 nucleotides are TGTGCCAGCGGACGGGGTGATAATGAAAAACTGTTTTTT. The full variable domain, completed using reference TRBV7-9 and TRBJ1-4, is DTGVSQNPRHKITKRGQNVTFRCDPISEHNRLYWYRQTLGQGPEFLTYFQNEAQLEKSRLLSDRFSAERPKGSFSTLEIQRTEQGDSAMYLCASGRGDNEKLFFGSGTQLSVL.

The gene calls are TRBV5-1 and TRBJ2-6; 8 nucleotides line up with TRBD1. The V and J ends lost 7 bases and 2 bases, in that order; junction bases with no gene match: 5. CDR3 length: 15 amino acids. Germline assignment: CDR1 SGHRS and CDR2 YFSETQ. Here the CDR3 reads CASAQGATGANVLTF. DNA of the CDR3: TGCGCCAGCGCCCAGGGGGCTACTGGGGCCAACGTCCTGACTTTC.

V is TRBV6-6 and J is TRBJ1-1, with D tentatively TRBD1 (5 bases). This CDR3 contains 15 residues. V was clipped by 7 bases and J by 6 bases, with 21 bases between them. CDR1 is MNHNY, CDR2 SVGAGI, per germline (reference sequence). CDR3 DNA sequence: TGTGCCAGCAACGACAATCGGAGGGGTCGACCTGAAGCTTTCTTT. Protein product: CASNDNRRGRPEAFF.

The chain combines TRBV3-1 (or the pseudogene TRBV3-2) with TRBJ2-5, with D unclear. Germline assignment: CDR1 LGHDT and CDR2 YNNKEL (reference sequence). V lost 5 bases to trimming and J lost 5 bases, with 24 bases between them. This CDR3 comprises 17 residues. In nucleotides, the CDR3 is TGTGCCAGCAGCGCCCCTTTGGGTAGCCAGCTCCGGGAGACCCAGTACTTC. Protein: CASSAPLGSQLRETQYF.

The chain employs TRBV5-6 and TRBJ2-7; D could derive from TRBD1 or TRBD2 (5 bases each). Germline V gene sequence: CDR1 SGHDT, CDR2 YYEEEE. V dropped 2 bases and J dropped 1 base, with 16 bases sitting between them. The CDR3 totals 16 residues. The CDR3 loop is CASSFLSGTRSYEQYF. CDR3 coding DNA: TGTGCCAGCAGCTTTCTTTCCGGGACCAGGTCCTACGAGCAGTACTTC.

This chain uses TRBV2 with TRBJ1-1, with D maybe TRBD1 (5 bases). This CDR3 region has 11 residues. The germline V gene has CDR1 SNHLY and CDR2 FYNNEI. With 11 bases removed from V and 5 bases from J, the gap between germline ends came to 12 bases. CDR3 DNA: TGTGCCGCGCTGAGGGGTACTGAAGCTTTCTTT. Its protein is CAALRGTEAFF.

The chain is built from TRBV2 and TRBJ1-1; a weak D match, TRBD1 (5 bases). Per the germline V gene, CDR1 is SNHLY and CDR2 is FYNNEI. CDR3 length: 14 amino acids. V dropped 5 bases and J dropped 2 bases, with 12 bases sitting between them. The CDR3 DNA reads TGTGCCAGCAGTCTCGGGACCGCTAACACTGAAGCTTTCTTT. This translates into CASSLGTANTEAFF.

The rearrangement links TRBV27 to TRBJ1-6, with 8 bases that match TRBD1. CDR1 and CDR2 from the germline V gene are MNHEY and SMNVEV (reference sequence). The length of the CDR3 is 16 residues. With V trimmed by 3 bases and J by 7 bases, 8 bases remained unmatched. Here the CDR3 reads CASSFSPRGRNSPLHF. As DNA, the CDR3 is TGTGCCAGCAGTTTCTCCCCCAGGGGGCGGAATTCACCCCTCCACTTT.

V usage is TRBV6-2 or TRBV6-3 and J usage is TRBJ2-3, with TRBD2 as a possible D gene (6 bases). The CDR3 is 16 residues long. V lost 2 bases, J lost 0 bases, and 12 bases lay in between. Germline V gene data show CDR1 as MNHEY and CDR2 as SVGEGT. CDR3 DNA sequence: TGTGCCAGCAGTTACAAGGAGGGCAGGAGCACAGATACGCAGTATTTT. This encodes CASSYKEGRSTDTQYF.

The chain employs TRBV5-1 and TRBJ1-4; D remains ambiguous. This CDR3 comprises 14 residues. The V end lost 2 bases, the J end lost 2 bases, and 7 bases lay between the germline ends. CDR1 is SGHRS and CDR2 is YFSETQ in the germline V gene. CDR3 residues: CASSLGHTNEKLFF. DNA of the CDR3: TGCGCCAGCAGCTTAGGGCATACTAATGAAAAACTGTTTTTT.

V and J are TRBV12-3 or TRBV12-4 and TRBJ1-1; D gene unclear. Trimming pared 6 bases from V and 0 bases from J, leaving 8 bases between. The CDR3 has 13 amino acids. CDR3 DNA sequence: TGTGCCAGCAGCCTGACATTGAACACTGAAGCTTTCTTT. This gives the protein CASSLTLNTEAFF.

The chain joins TRBV19 to TRBJ2-3, with 7 nucleotides matching TRBD2. J lost 4 bases, V lost 7 bases, and 14 bases had no gene match. This CDR3 is built from 16 residues. CDR1 and CDR2 from the germline V gene are LNHDA and SQIVND (reference sequence). CDR3 amino acids: CASMTNGPGGADTQYF. The CDR3 DNA reads TGTGCCAGTATGACGAATGGCCCGGGGGGAGCAGATACGCAGTATTTT.

V and J are TRBV19 and TRBJ2-6; unclear D gene. Germline V gene lookup returns CDR1 LNHDA and CDR2 SQIVND (reference sequence). This CDR3 has 15 residues. V lost 7 bases to trimming and J lost 0 bases, with 10 bases between them. The CDR3 nucleotides read TGTGCCAGTACAGCCACCAGCTCTGGGGCCAACGTCCTGACTTTC. Amino acid sequence: CASTATSSGANVLTF.

The V and J genes are TRBV25-1 and TRBJ1-6, with 7 bases aligning to TRBD1. The CDR3 loop spans 15 amino acids. Germline V gene lookup returns CDR1 MGHDK and CDR2 SYGVNS. V shed 6 bases and J 9 bases; nucleotides not matched to a gene: 11. The CDR3 loop is CASSRGEGAVSPLHF. The CDR3, as DNA: TGTGCCAGCAGCCGGGGGGAGGGGGCAGTTTCACCCCTCCACTTT.

V is TRBV7-3 and J is TRBJ2-3, with D uncertain. The CDR3 is 15 amino acids. Trimming removed 3 bases from V and 0 bases from J, with 10 bases in between. Germline V CDR1 and CDR2: SGHTA, FQGTGA. CDR3 in amino acids: CASSFTARSTDTQYF. The CDR3 nucleotides read TGTGCCAGCAGCTTCACGGCTCGGAGCACAGATACGCAGTATTTT.

The CDR3 DNA reads TGTGCTAGTGGCACTGGGGAGGGCGGAGGTTCACCCCTCCACTTT. Translated, it gives CASGTGEGGGSPLHF. V is TRBV12-5 and J is TRBJ1-6, with no clear D. Germline CDR1 and CDR2: LGHNT and FRNRAP. The germline V and J ends were trimmed by 6 bases and 9 bases, with 18 bases remaining between them. This CDR3 is 15 amino acids long. Combining the CDR3 with reference TRBV12-5 and TRBJ1-6 gives the whole variable domain DARVTQTPRHKVTEMGQEVTMRCQPILGHNTVFWYRQTMMQGLELLAYFRNRAPLDDSGMPKDRFSAEMPDATLATLKIQPSEPRDSAVYFCASGTGEGGGSPLHFGNGTRLTVT.

The gene calls are TRBV6-2 or TRBV6-3 and TRBJ2-2; TRBD2 is a possible D gene (6 bases). Trimming cost V 9 bases and J 7 bases, with 12 bases left between them. This CDR3 is built from 12 residues. Germline V CDR1 and CDR2: MNHEY, SVGEGT. CDR3: CASSGIIGELFF. The CDR3 DNA reads TGTGCCAGTAGCGGCATTATCGGGGAGCTGTTTTTT.

J is TRBJ1-2 and V is TRBV4-1; D uncertain. The CDR3 extends over 14 amino acids. V was shortened by 0 bases and J by 3 bases, with 8 bases between the two germline ends. The germline gives CDR1 MGHRA, CDR2 YSYEKL. CDR3 residues: CASSQERDYYGYTF. The CDR3 DNA follows: TGCGCCAGCAGCCAAGAGCGGGATTACTATGGCTACACCTTC.

V usage is TRBV6-5 and J usage is TRBJ2-7; the D gene is possibly TRBD1 (6 bases). The V and J ends lost 7 bases and 0 bases respectively, with 13 bases between them. This CDR3 has 14 residues. CDR1 is MNHEY, CDR2 SVGAGI, per germline. The CDR3 nucleotides are TGTGCCAGCACCGACAGGTTCAGCTCCTACGAGCAGTACTTC. Translated: CASTDRFSSYEQYF.

J is TRBJ2-5 and V is TRBV6-1, with TRBD2 as a possible D gene (6 bases). The CDR3 runs to 12 residues. The germline gives CDR1 MNHNS, CDR2 SASEGT. The germline V and J ends were trimmed by 3 bases and 9 bases, with 11 bases remaining between them. CDR3 region: CASSDGGAAQYF. The CDR3, as DNA: TGTGCCAGCAGTGATGGAGGGGCGGCCCAGTACTTC.

This clone has a single count. V usage is TRBV12-5 and J usage is TRBJ1-6, with D tentatively TRBD1 (6 bases). V gave up 6 bases and J gave up 10 bases, with 16 bases separating them. This CDR3 contains 14 residues. Per the germline V gene, CDR1 is LGHNT and CDR2 is FRNRAP. Here the CDR3 reads CASGTQGWGSPLHF. For the CDR3, the DNA is TGTGCTAGTGGGACACAGGGTTGGGGCTCACCCCTCCACTTT.